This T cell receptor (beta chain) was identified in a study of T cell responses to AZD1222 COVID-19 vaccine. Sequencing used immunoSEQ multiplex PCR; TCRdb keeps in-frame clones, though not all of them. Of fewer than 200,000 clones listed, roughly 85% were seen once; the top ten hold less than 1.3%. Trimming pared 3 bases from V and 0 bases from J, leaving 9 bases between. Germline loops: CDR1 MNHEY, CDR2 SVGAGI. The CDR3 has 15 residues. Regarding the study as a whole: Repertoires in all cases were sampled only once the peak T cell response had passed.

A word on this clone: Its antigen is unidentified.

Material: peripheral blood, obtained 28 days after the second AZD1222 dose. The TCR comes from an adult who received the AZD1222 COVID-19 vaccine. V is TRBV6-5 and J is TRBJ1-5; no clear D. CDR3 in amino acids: CASSYNGYSNQPQHF. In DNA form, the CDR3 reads TGTGCCAGCAGTTATAACGGTTATAGCAATCAGCCCCAGCATTTT.